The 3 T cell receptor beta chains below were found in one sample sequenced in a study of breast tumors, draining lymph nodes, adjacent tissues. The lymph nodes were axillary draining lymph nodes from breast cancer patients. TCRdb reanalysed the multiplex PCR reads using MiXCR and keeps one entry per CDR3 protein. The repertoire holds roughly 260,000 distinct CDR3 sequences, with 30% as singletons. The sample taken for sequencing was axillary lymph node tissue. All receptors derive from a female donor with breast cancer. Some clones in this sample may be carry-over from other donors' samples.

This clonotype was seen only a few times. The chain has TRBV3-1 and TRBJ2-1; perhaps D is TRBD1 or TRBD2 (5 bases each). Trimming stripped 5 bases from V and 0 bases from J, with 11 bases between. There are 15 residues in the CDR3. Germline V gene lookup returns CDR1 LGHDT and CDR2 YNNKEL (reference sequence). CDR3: CASSTHGTSYNEQFF. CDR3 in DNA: TGTGCCAGCAGCACGCACGGGACCTCCTACAATGAGCAGTTCTTC.

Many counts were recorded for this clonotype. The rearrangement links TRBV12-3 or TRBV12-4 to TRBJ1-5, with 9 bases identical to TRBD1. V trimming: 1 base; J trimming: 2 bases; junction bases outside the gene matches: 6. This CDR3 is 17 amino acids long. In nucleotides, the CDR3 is TGTGCCAGCAGTTTAGAGATGGACAGGGGTGGCAATCAGCCCCAGCATTTT. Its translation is CASSLEMDRGGNQPQHF.

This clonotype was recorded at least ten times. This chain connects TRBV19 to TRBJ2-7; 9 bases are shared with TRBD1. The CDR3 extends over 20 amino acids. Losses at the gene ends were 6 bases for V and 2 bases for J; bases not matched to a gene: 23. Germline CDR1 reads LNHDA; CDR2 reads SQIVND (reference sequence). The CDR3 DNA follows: TGTGCCAGTAGGGACAGGGGAGACCGTGCTAAAAAGGACCGGCCCTACGAGCAGTACTTC. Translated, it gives CASRDRGDRAKKDRPYEQYF. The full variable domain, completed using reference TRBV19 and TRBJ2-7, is DGGITQSPKYLFRKEGQNVTLSCEQNLNHDAMYWYRQDPGQGLRLIYYSQIVNDFQKGDIAEGYSVSREKKESFPLTVTSAQKNPTAFYLCASRDRGDRAKKDRPYEQYFGPGTRLTVT.